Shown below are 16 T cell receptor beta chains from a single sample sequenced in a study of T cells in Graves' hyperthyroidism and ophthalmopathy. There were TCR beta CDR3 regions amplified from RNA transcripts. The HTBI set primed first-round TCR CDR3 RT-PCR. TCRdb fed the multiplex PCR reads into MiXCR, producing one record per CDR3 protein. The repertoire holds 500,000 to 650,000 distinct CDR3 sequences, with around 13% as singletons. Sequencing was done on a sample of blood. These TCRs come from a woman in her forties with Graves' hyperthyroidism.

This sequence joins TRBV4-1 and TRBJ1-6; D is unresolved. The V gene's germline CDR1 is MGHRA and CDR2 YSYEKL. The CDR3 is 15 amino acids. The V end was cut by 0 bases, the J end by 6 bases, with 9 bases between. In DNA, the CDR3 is TGCGCCAGCAGCCAAGATCAAGACATTAATTCACCCCTCCACTTT. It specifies CASSQDQDINSPLHF.

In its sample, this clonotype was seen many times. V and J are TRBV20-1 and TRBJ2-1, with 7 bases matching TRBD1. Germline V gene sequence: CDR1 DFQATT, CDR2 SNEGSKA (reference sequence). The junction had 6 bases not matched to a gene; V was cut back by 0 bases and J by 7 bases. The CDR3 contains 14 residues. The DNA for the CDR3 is TGCAGTGCTAGAGAAGGGGGCCCTAGGAATGAGCAGTTCTTC. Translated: CSAREGGPRNEQFF.

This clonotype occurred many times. Here the CDR3 DNA reads TGTGCCAGCAAACAGGATTCGAACACCGGGGAGCTGTTTTTT. Encoded protein: CASKQDSNTGELFF. The chain is built from TRBV28 and TRBJ2-2, with TRBD1 as a possible D gene (5 bases). CDR3 length: 14 amino acids. Looked up from germline, CDR1 is MDHEN and CDR2 is SYDVKM. The germline V and J ends were trimmed by 7 bases and 0 bases, with 9 bases remaining between them. Combining the CDR3 with reference TRBV28 and TRBJ2-2 gives the whole variable domain DVKVTQSSRYLVKRTGEKVFLECVQDMDHENMFWYRQDPGLGLRLIYFSYDVKMKEKGDIPEGYSVSREKKERFSLILESASTNQTSMYLCASKQDSNTGELFFGEGSRLTVL.

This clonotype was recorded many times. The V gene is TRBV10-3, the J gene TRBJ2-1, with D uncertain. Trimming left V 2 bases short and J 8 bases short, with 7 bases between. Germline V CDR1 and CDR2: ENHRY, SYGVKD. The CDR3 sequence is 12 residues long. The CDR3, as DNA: TGTGCCATCAGTGAGCTTATGGATGAGCAGTTCTTC. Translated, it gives CAISELMDEQFF.

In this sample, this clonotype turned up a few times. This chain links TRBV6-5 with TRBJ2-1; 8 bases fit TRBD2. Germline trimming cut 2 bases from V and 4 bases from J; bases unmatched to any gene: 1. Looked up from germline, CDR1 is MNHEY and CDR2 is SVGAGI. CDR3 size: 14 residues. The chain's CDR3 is CASSYGGRYNEQFF. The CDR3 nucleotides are TGTGCCAGCAGTTACGGCGGGAGGTACAATGAGCAGTTCTTC.

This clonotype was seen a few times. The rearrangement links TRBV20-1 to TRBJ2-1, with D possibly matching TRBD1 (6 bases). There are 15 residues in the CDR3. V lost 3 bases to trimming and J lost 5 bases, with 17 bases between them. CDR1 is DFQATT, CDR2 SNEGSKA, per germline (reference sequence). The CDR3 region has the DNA TGCAGTGCTAGCGAACCCCCGGGACATAACAATGAGCAGTTCTTC. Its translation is CSASEPPGHNNEQFF.

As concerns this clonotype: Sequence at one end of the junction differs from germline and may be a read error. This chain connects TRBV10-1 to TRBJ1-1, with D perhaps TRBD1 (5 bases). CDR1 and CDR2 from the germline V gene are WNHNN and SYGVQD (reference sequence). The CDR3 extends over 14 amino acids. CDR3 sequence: CASSESLTDTEAFF. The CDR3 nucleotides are TGCGCCAGCAGTGAGTCCTTGACGGACACTGAGGCTTTCTTT.

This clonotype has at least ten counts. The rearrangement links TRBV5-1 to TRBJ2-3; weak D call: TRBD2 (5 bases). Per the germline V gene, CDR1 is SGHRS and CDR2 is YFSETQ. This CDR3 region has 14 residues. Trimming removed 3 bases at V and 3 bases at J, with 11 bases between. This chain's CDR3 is CASSSRGETDTQYF. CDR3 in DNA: TGCGCCAGCAGCTCTCGGGGAGAGACAGATACGCAGTATTTT.

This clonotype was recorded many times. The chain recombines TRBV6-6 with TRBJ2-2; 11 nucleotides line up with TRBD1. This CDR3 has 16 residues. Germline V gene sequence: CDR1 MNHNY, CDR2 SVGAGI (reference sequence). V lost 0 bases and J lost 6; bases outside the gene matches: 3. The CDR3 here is CASSYSRTGGPGELFF. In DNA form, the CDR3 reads TGTGCCAGCAGTTACTCGAGGACAGGGGGCCCCGGGGAGCTGTTTTTT.

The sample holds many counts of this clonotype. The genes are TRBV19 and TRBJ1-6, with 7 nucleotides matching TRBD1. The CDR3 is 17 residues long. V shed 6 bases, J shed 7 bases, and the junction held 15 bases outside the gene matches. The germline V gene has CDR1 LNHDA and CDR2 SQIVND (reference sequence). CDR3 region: CASSPGQSFKGNSPLHF. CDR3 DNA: TGTGCCAGTAGCCCGGGACAGTCCTTCAAAGGGAATTCACCCCTCCACTTT.

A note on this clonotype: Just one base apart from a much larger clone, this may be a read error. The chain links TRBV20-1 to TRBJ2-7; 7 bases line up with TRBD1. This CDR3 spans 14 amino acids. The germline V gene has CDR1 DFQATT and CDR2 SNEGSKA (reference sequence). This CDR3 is CSDRPGTASYEQYF. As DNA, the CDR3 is TGCAGTGATAGACCCGGGACAGCATCCTACGAGCAGTACTTC.

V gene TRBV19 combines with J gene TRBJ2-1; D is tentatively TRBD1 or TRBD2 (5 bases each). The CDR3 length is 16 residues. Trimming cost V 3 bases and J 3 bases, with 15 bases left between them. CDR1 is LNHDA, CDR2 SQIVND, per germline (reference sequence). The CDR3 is CASSMGEGAGYNEQFF. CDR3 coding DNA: TGTGCCAGTAGTATGGGGGAAGGGGCAGGCTACAATGAGCAGTTCTTC.

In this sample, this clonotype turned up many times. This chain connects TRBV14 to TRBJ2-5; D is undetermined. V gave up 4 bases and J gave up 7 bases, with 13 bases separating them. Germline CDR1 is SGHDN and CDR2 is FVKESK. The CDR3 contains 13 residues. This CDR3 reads CASSLMGLGTQYF. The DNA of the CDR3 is TGTGCCAGCAGCCTGATGGGTTTGGGGACCCAGTACTTC.

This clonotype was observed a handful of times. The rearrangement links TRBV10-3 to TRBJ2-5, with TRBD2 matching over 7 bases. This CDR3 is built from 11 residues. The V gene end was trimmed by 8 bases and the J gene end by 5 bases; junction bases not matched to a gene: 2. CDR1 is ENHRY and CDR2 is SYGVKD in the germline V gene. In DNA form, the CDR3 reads TGTGCCATCGGGAGGGTTGAGACCCAGTACTTC. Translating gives CAIGRVETQYF.

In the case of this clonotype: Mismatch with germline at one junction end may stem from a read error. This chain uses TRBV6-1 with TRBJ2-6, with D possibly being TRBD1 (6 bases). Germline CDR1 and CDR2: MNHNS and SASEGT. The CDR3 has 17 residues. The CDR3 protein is CTSSSPGQSSGANVLTF. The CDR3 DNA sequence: TGTACCAGCAGTTCGCCGGGACAAAGCTCTGGGGCCAACGTCCTGACTTTC.

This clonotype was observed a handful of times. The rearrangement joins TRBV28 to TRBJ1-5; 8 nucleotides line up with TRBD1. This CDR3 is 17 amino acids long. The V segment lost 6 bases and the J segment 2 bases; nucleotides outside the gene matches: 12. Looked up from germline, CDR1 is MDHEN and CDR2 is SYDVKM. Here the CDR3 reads CASRRDRSEVGNQPQHF. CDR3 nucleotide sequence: TGTGCCAGCAGACGGGACAGGTCGGAAGTTGGCAATCAGCCCCAGCATTTT.